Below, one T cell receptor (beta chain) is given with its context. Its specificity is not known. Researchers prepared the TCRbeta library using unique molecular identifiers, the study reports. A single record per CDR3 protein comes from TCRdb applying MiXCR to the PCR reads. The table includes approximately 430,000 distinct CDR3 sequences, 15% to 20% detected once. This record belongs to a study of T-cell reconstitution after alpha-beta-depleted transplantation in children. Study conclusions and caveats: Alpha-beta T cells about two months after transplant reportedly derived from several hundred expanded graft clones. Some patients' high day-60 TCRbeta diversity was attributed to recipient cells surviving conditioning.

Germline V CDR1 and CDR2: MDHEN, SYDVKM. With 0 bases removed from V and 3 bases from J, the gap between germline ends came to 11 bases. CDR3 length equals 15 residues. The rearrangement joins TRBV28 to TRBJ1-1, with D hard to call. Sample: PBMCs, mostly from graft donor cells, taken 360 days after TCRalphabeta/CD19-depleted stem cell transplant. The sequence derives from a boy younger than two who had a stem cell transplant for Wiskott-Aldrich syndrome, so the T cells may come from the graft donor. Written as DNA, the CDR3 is TGTGCCAGCAGTTTATGGGGCCTCCCGGACACTGAAGCTTTCTTT. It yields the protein CASSLWGLPDTEAFF.